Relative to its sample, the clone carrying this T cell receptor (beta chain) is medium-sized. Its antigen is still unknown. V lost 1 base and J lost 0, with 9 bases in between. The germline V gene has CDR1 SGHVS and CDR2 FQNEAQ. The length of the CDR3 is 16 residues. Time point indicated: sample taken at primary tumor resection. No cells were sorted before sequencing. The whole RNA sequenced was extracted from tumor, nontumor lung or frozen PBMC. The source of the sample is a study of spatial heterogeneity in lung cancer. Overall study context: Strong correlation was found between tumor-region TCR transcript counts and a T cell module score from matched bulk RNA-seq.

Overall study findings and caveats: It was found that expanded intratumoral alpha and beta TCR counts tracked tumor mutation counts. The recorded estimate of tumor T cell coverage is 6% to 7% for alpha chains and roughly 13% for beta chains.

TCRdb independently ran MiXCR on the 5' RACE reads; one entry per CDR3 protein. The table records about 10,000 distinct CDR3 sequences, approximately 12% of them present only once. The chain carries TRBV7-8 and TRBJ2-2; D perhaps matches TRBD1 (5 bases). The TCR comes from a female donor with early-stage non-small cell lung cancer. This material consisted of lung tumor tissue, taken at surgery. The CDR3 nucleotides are TGTGCCAGCAGCTTAGAGGCAGGGACGAACACCGGGGAGCTGTTTTTT. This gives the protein CASSLEAGTNTGELFF. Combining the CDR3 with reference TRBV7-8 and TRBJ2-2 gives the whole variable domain GAGVSQSPRYKVAKRGQDVALRCDPISGHVSLFWYQQALGQGPEFLTYFQNEAQLDKSGLPSDRFFAERPEGSVSTLKIQRTQQEDSAVYLCASSLEAGTNTGELFFGEGSRLTVL.